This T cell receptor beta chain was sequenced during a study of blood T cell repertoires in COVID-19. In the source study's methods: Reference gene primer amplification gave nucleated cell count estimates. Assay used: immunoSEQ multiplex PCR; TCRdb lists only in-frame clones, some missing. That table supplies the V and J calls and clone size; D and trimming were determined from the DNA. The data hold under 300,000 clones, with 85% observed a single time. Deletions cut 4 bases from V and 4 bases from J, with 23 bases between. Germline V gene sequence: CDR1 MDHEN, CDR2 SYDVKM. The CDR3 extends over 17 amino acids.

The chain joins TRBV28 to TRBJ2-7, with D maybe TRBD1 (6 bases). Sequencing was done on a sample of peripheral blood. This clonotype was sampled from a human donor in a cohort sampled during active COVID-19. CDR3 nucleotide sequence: TGTGCCAGCAGTTCCCACACCGCCGGGACACAGGGTTACGAGCAGTACTTC. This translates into CASSSHTAGTQGYEQYF.